A single T cell receptor beta chain is shown here with its context. Its antigen is unknown. Germline V gene lookup returns CDR1 MNHEY and CDR2 SVGAGI. Trimming pared 4 bases from V and 2 bases from J, leaving 9 bases between. The CDR3 has 15 residues. The sample comes from a study of T cell responses to AZD1222 COVID-19 vaccine. General study points: Donors were largely white British and mainly female; clonal diversity was possibly underestimated.

Generated by immunoSEQ multiplex PCR, the TCRdb table keeps only in-frame clones and is missing some. The sample carries 100,000 to 150,000 clones, 90% recorded once. The V and J genes are TRBV6-5 and TRBJ2-6, with TRBD1 as a possible D gene (5 bases). The receptor's source is an adult who received the MenACWY meningococcal vaccine as a control. The sequences come from peripheral blood, collected 28 days after the second dose of the MenACWY control vaccine. The CDR3 DNA follows: TGTGCCAGCAGTTCAATCAGGGCTGGGGCCAACGTCCTGACTTTC. Translation gives CASSSIRAGANVLTF.